This TCR beta chain derives from a study of cytotoxic CD8 clonotypes in ibrutinib-treated CLL. Study-wide context: The group held roughly twelve relapsed/refractory and roughly 15 treatment-naive patients, with around 18 IGHV unmutated.

This table comes from immunoSEQ multiplex PCR, and its TCRdb copy is limited to in-frame clones, with some not included. This table holds 14,000 to 15,000 clones, 55% to 80% found once. This clone has more than one count but fewer than ten. The antigen is unknown. Whole-study results and caveats: Patients showed higher baseline clonality than age-matched healthy donors, and it tracked circulating CD8+ T-cell counts.

Germline lookup yields CDR1 SNHLY and CDR2 FYNNEI. The CDR3 runs to 13 residues. The V gene lost 4 bases and the J gene lost 2 bases, with 9 bases spanning the gap. This chain joins TRBV2 and TRBJ2-7; the D gene is possibly TRBD1 (5 bases). The sequence was collected from a human donor with chronic lymphocytic leukemia. Material: PBMCs, obtained before ibrutinib treatment. CDR3 residues: CASSVGATYEQYV. The CDR3, as DNA: TGTGCCAGCAGTGTAGGGGCGACCTACGAGCAGTACGTC.